What follows are 28 T cell receptor beta chains derived from one specimen sequenced in a study of blood T cells in healthy people across ages (dated by TCRdb to about 2015). The library was prepared using 5' RACE. The instrument was an Illumina HiSeq 2500. A second roughly 7 to 12 cycle PCR used a sample-barcoded 5' primer and a J-beta primer mix. TCRdb reran the public reads through fastp at Q25 and MiXCR, keeping productive beta chains. Each CDR3 protein appears once, grouped with its most common genes and DNA. The sample table lists almost 800,000 distinct CDR3 sequences, 58% of them with a count of one. The ten largest clones take up around 20% of the sample. Sequences were obtained from blood. These receptors all stem from a man aged 25-40 years in good health.

This clonotype showed up just once. The rearrangement joins TRBV7-2 to TRBJ1-5; D unclear. Trimming cost V 5 bases and J 5 bases, with 16 bases left between them. The CDR3 covers 15 residues. From germline, CDR1 is SGHTA and CDR2 FQGNSA. The CDR3 sequence is CASSQSAPPYQPQHF. The CDR3 coding sequence is TGTGCCAGCAGCCAAAGCGCGCCTCCCTATCAGCCCCAGCATTTT.

This chain links TRBV7-9 with TRBJ2-1; possible D gene TRBD2, 5 bases. Trimming pared 0 bases from V and 12 bases from J, leaving 18 bases between. The CDR3 totals 15 residues. CDR1 SEHNR and CDR2 FQNEAQ come from the germline V gene (reference sequence). The CDR3 reads CASSLAEDGVFRQFF. DNA for the CDR3: TGTGCCAGCAGCTTAGCAGAGGACGGGGTCTTTCGGCAGTTCTTC.

The chain is built from TRBV20-1 and TRBJ2-1; 14 nucleotides agree with TRBD2. Germline V gives CDR1 DFQATT, CDR2 SNEGSKA (reference sequence). The CDR3 is 16 residues long. The V gene end was trimmed by 1 base and the J gene end by 7 bases; junction bases not matched to a gene: 6. The CDR3 loop reads CSARAYGLAGGNEQFF. CDR3 in DNA: TGCAGTGCTAGAGCCTATGGACTAGCGGGGGGTAATGAGCAGTTCTTC.

V and J are TRBV7-3 and TRBJ2-3; D might be TRBD2 (6 bases). The CDR3 runs 15 residues. V was cut by 2 bases and J by 2 bases, with 11 bases left in between. From germline, CDR1 is SGHTA and CDR2 FQGTGA. CDR3 residues: CASSLLALNTDTQYF. The CDR3 nucleotides are TGTGCCAGCAGCTTACTAGCGCTCAACACAGATACGCAGTATTTT.

J is TRBJ1-4 and V is TRBV12-3 or TRBV12-4; perhaps TRBD1 as D (5 bases). Deletions cut 5 bases from V and 5 bases from J, with 18 bases between. The CDR3 covers 16 residues. The CDR3 reads CASSAFGKGLNEKLFF. The CDR3 DNA follows: TGTGCCAGCAGTGCCTTCGGGAAGGGACTGAATGAAAAACTGTTTTTT.

The rearrangement links TRBV6-2 or TRBV6-3 to TRBJ1-2; no clear D gene. Trimming shortened V by 6 bases and J by 4 bases, and 12 bases separated the two germline ends. This CDR3 has 13 residues. CDR1 MNHEY and CDR2 SVGEGT come from the germline V gene. The CDR3 bases are TGTGCCAGCAGCGACGGTTGGAGCTATGGCTACACCTTC. This translates into CASSDGWSYGYTF.

The chain recombines TRBV5-1 with TRBJ2-3, with TRBD2 matching over 11 bases. CDR1 SGHRS and CDR2 YFSETQ come from the germline V gene. With V trimmed by 4 bases and J by 6 bases, 10 bases remained unmatched. The length of the CDR3 is 16 residues. CDR3 amino acids: CASSPPASGGYDTQYF. CDR3 DNA sequence: TGCGCCAGCAGCCCGCCGGCTAGCGGGGGGTACGATACGCAGTATTTT.

J is TRBJ1-2 and V is TRBV30; D ambiguous. The germline V gene has CDR1 GTSNPN and CDR2 SVGIG (reference sequence). Trimming removed 3 bases at V and 2 bases at J, with 16 bases between. This CDR3 is 15 amino acids long. The CDR3 is CAWSVGDTPNYGYTF. The DNA of the CDR3 is TGTGCCTGGAGCGTAGGAGACACCCCGAACTATGGCTACACCTTC.

The chain employs TRBV6-1 and TRBJ2-5; D unresolved. The DNA end lines up better with TRBJ2-7; the J call may be wrong. Per germline, CDR1 MNHNS and CDR2 SASEGT. The CDR3 spans 13 residues. In DNA form, the CDR3 reads TGTGCCAGCAGTGAAGCGCTATGGTCCGAGCAGTACTTC. This encodes CASSEALWSEQYF.

Concerning this clonotype itself: Since a much larger clone is just one base distant, this may be a read error. The chain is built from TRBV25-1 and TRBJ2-5; a possible D gene is TRBD1 (6 bases). With the DNA end fitting TRBJ2-7 better, the J assignment may be wrong. This CDR3 spans 13 amino acids. CDR1 MGHDK and CDR2 SYGVNS come from the germline V gene. DNA for the CDR3: TGTGCCAGCGGACCGGGACATCAACCCGAGCAGTACTTC. Amino acid sequence: CASGPGHQPEQYF.

V and J are TRBV7-3 and TRBJ2-1; 9 nucleotides align to TRBD2. J gave up 5 bases and V 5 bases, and 7 bases lay outside the gene matches. CDR3 size: 15 residues. Germline CDR1 and CDR2: SGHTA and FQGTGA. CDR3 in DNA: TGTGCCAGCAGCCCTAAGCGGGGGGATAACAATGAGCAGTTCTTC. The encoded protein is CASSPKRGDNNEQFF.

This clonotype was seen only a few times. V gene TRBV4-2 combines with J gene TRBJ2-1, with TRBD2 matching over 14 bases. The germline CDR1 and CDR2 sequences are LGHNA and YNFKEQ. The CDR3 has 19 amino acids. Trimming at V came to 2 bases and at J to 8 bases, leaving 14 bases not matched to a gene. The CDR3 bases are TGTGCCAGCAGCCAACGTCGGACTAGCGGGAGGCAGAATTTCGATGAGCAGTTCTTC. Translation: CASSQRRTSGRQNFDEQFF.

The CDR3: CSAILPSGPYEQYF. The CDR3 nucleotides are TGCAGTGCTATCCTCCCAAGCGGCCCCTACGAGCAGTACTTC. The chain combines TRBV20-1 with TRBJ2-7, with D perhaps matching TRBD2 (5 bases). V was pared by 4 bases and J by 2 bases, with 15 bases between. CDR3 size: 14 residues. CDR1 is DFQATT and CDR2 is SNEGSKA in the germline V gene (reference sequence).

The rearrangement joins TRBV29-1 to TRBJ2-7, with 9 bases identical to TRBD1. The ends lost 5 bases at V and 4 bases at J; junction bases unmatched: 6. This CDR3 spans 13 amino acids. Per germline, CDR1 SQVTM and CDR2 ANQGSEA. This CDR3 reads CSVSGQGGYEQYF. In DNA form, the CDR3 reads TGCAGCGTTTCGGGACAGGGTGGATACGAGCAGTACTTC.

This rearrangement joins TRBV7-9 to TRBJ2-7, with TRBD2 matching over 7 bases. This CDR3 is 14 amino acids long. The germline CDR1 and CDR2 sequences are SEHNR and FQNEAQ (reference sequence). J gave up 6 bases and V 3 bases, and 8 bases lay outside the gene matches. For the CDR3, the DNA is TGTGCCAGCAGCTTTGAGGGAGGGCTCGGCGAGCAGTACTTC. Its translation: CASSFEGGLGEQYF.

This chain links TRBV27 with TRBJ2-4, with D tentatively TRBD2 (6 bases). The J call is uncertain, as TRBJ2-7 better fits the DNA end. The V gene's germline CDR1 is MNHEY and CDR2 SMNVEV (reference sequence). This CDR3 is built from 14 residues. CDR3 nucleotides: TGTGCCGCCCCCGGACGCGGAGGGGTCTACGAGCAGTACTTC. Translation gives CAAPGRGGVYEQYF.

On this clonotype: Relative to the germline gene, one junction end is altered; a read error may explain this. The V gene is TRBV7-6, the J gene TRBJ2-7; D is possibly TRBD1 or TRBD2 (6 bases each). The CDR3 is 17 residues long. The germline V gene has CDR1 SGHVS and CDR2 FNYEAQ. CDR3 nucleotides: TGTACCAGCAGGGGCTTCGGGAGTGGAGGGTCCTACAATGAGCAGTACTTC. Translated, it gives CTSRGFGSGGSYNEQYF. Looking up the rest from reference TRBV7-6 and TRBJ2-7 gives the full variable domain: GAGVSQSPRYKVTKRGQDVALRCDPISGHVSLYWYRQALGQGPEFLTYFNYEAQQDKSGLPNDRFSAERPEGSISTLTIQRTEQRDSAMYRCTSRGFGSGGSYNEQYFGPGTRLTVT.

The chain is built from TRBV28 and TRBJ2-7, with 8 bases identical to TRBD1. Trimming took 2 bases from V and 3 from J; bases not matched to a gene: 6. This CDR3 region has 15 residues. Germline V lookup: CDR1 MDHEN, CDR2 SYDVKM. The CDR3 DNA reads as TGTGCCAGCAGTTTAGCTGGGGACAGGAACTACGAGCAGTACTTC. Translating it yields CASSLAGDRNYEQYF.

The genes are TRBV10-3 and TRBJ1-5; possible D gene TRBD1, 5 bases. Between the trimmed V and J ends, which lost 0 bases and 7 bases, there was a span of 10 bases. Germline-derived CDR1 and CDR2 are ENHRY and SYGVKD. This CDR3 region has 14 residues. The CDR3 bases are TGTGCCATCAGTGAGTCGAGAGGGGACCAGCCCCAGCATTTT. This sequence encodes CAISESRGDQPQHF.

This clonotype was recorded once. The chain carries TRBV11-2 and TRBJ2-7, with 12 bases matching TRBD1. Trimming took 4 bases from V and 6 from J; bases not matched to a gene: 7. Germline CDR1 reads SGHAT; CDR2 reads FQNNGV. The CDR3 contains 15 residues. CDR3 DNA: TGTGCCAGCAGCTCACCACCGGGACAGGGGGCCGAGCAGTACTTC. The encoded protein is CASSSPPGQGAEQYF.

The chain is built from TRBV20-1 and TRBJ1-2; possibly TRBD1 for D (5 bases). Deletions cut 4 bases from V and 7 bases from J, with 13 bases between. Germline V gene sequence: CDR1 DFQATT, CDR2 SNEGSKA (reference sequence). The CDR3 spans 12 residues. CDR3 sequence reads: CSATFLGGGYTF. CDR3 nucleotide sequence: TGCAGTGCTACCTTCCTCGGGGGTGGCTACACCTTC.

The chain has TRBV5-1 and TRBJ2-1, with D tentatively TRBD2 (7 bases). Judging by the DNA end, TRBJ2-7 fits better; the J call may be wrong. Germline CDR1 SGHRS, CDR2 YFSETQ. This CDR3 region has 20 residues. CDR3 sequence reads: CASSRTPSRGGPSSYNEQYF. The CDR3 bases are TGCGCCAGCAGCCGGACCCCTTCCAGGGGAGGGCCGAGCTCCTACAATGAGCAGTACTTC.

This clonotype was seen more than once but under ten times. CDR3 coding DNA: TGTGCCAGCAGACCAAGGGACAGGGACAGAAGCGAGCAGTACTTC. It specifies CASRPRDRDRSEQYF. This chain connects TRBV2 to TRBJ2-7, with 9 bases lining up with TRBD1. Unmatched junction bases numbered 12, after V lost 6 bases and J lost 6 bases. This CDR3 region has 15 residues. Germline V gene lookup returns CDR1 SNHLY and CDR2 FYNNEI.

The genes are TRBV28 and TRBJ2-3, with D perhaps matching TRBD2 (5 bases). This CDR3 spans 16 amino acids. Germline V gene sequence: CDR1 MDHEN, CDR2 SYDVKM. Trimming left V 6 bases short and J 0 bases short, with 16 bases between. CDR3 sequence: CASRTPTRASTDTQYF. DNA of the CDR3: TGTGCCAGCAGAACTCCCACGAGGGCTAGCACAGATACGCAGTATTTT.

The chain combines TRBV7-9 with TRBJ2-5, with a weak D call TRBD1 (5 bases). This CDR3 comprises 15 residues. Trimming left V 1 base short and J 0 bases short, with 9 bases between. The germline V gene encodes CDR1 SEHNR and CDR2 FQNEAQ (reference sequence). The CDR3, as DNA: TGTGCCAGCAGCTTAGACCGACAGTACCAAGAGACCCAGTACTTC. As protein: CASSLDRQYQETQYF.

The rearrangement uses TRBV7-2 and TRBJ1-1; D might be TRBD1 (5 bases). The CDR3 is 16 amino acids. CDR1 is SGHTA, CDR2 FQGNSA, per germline. Trimming removed 0 bases from V and 2 bases from J, with 13 bases in between. CDR3 DNA: TGTGCCAGCAGCTTAGCGCGAATTGGGGGTAACACTGAAGCTTTCTTT. It translates to CASSLARIGGNTEAFF.

A few counts support this clonotype. The V gene is TRBV5-1, the J gene TRBJ2-3; no clear D. The CDR3 covers 14 residues. V lost 0 bases to trimming and J lost 3 bases, with 8 bases between them. Germline CDR1 and CDR2: SGHRS and YFSETQ. The CDR3 here is CASSLDPFTDTQYF. The CDR3 bases are TGCGCCAGCAGCTTGGATCCCTTTACAGATACGCAGTATTTT.

In its sample, this clonotype was seen a few times. The gene calls are TRBV29-1 and TRBJ2-1; D tentatively reads TRBD1 or TRBD2 (6 bases each). Germline V lookup: CDR1 SQVTM, CDR2 ANQGSEA. Trimming pared 8 bases from V and 7 bases from J, leaving 18 bases between. The CDR3 has 13 amino acids. For the CDR3, the DNA is TGCAGCACTCGAGGGGGGTTCAGGAATGAGCAGTTCTTC. Translation gives CSTRGGFRNEQFF.